The entry below describes one T cell receptor (beta chain). Antigen unknown. The record originates from a study of cytomegalovirus exposure and HLA in healthy donors. On the study more broadly: HLA-typed donors were the source of 82 million or so unique TCRs, which an early data release held.

The CDR3 extends over 14 amino acids. Germline loops: CDR1 MNHNS, CDR2 SASEGT. Deletions cut 4 bases from V and 8 bases from J, with 17 bases between. A multiplex PCR was run with 60 Vbeta primers and 13 Jbeta primers. Profiling relied on immunoSEQ multiplex PCR, and the TCRdb table lists in-frame clones only, not all of them. This table holds about 110,000 clones. Study-wide results and caveats: Most CMV-associated TCR beta chains were later found to appear HLA-restricted. Analyses of presence/absence relied on an assumption of roughly uniform sequencing depth across donors. While the bulk of TCR sequences proved rare, some public TCRs turned up in many donors.

This clonotype was sampled from a man aged 40-55 years in good health and CMV-seropositive. Sequencing was carried out using PBMCs. The V gene is TRBV6-1, the J gene TRBJ1-1; D might be TRBD1 (6 bases). CDR3 loop: CASSVQGGGQEAFF. In DNA form, the CDR3 reads TGTGCCAGCAGTGTCCAGGGTGGGGGACAAGAAGCTTTCTTT.